This T cell receptor beta chain stems from a study of beta chain features in type 1 diabetes. This clone showed up just a few times. This CDR3 has 14 amino acids. The V end was cut by 2 bases, the J end by 3 bases, with 12 bases between. Germline V CDR1 and CDR2: SGHDT, YYEEEE. As every portion of the isolated RNA was reverse transcribed, the sequencing read expressed TCRB transcripts. The protocol was immunoSEQ multiplex PCR, while the TCRdb copy is restricted to in-frame clones and leaves out a portion. This sample has over 150,000 clones, with approximately 8.1% found just once. Sequencing used central memory CD4+ T cells from blood. This TCR was recovered from a man between 18 and 35 years old in good health. V gene TRBV5-6 combines with J gene TRBJ2-7; D may be TRBD1 (6 bases). For the CDR3, the DNA is TGTGCCAGCAGCTTTGGCAGGGGTCACTACGAGCAGTACTTC. This translates into CASSFGRGHYEQYF. The full variable domain, completed using reference TRBV5-6 and TRBJ2-7, is DAGVTQSPTHLIKTRGQQVTLRCSPKSGHDTVSWYQQALGQGPQFIFQYYEEEERQRGNFPDRFSGHQFPNYSSELNVNALLLGDSALYLCASSFGRGHYEQYFGPGTRLTVT.